This T cell receptor (beta chain) is drawn from a study of cytotoxic CD8 clonotypes in ibrutinib-treated CLL. Study-wide results and limits: The clonality went up when patients responded to ibrutinib and dropped back toward baseline at progression. Shared public clonotypes were rare, and on treatment they either got smaller or stayed the same. Clonality measured at baseline exceeded age-matched healthy donors, tracking circulating CD8+ T-cell counts. Sustained-remission and progressing patients had different sampling times.

V gave up 7 bases and J gave up 7 bases, with 7 bases separating them. The CDR3 consists of 10 residues. Germline values: CDR1 SNHLY, CDR2 FYNNEI. Turning to this clone: Its antigen is currently unknown.

The method was immunoSEQ multiplex PCR; TCRdb's version includes in-frame clones alone and lacks a portion of them. The sample lists 200,000 or so clones; roughly 65% were seen once. The chain combines TRBV2 with TRBJ1-1, with D unresolved. Sequenced material: PBMCs, taken after 12 months of ibrutinib treatment. This TCR derives from a human donor with chronic lymphocytic leukemia. CDR3 protein: CASIQNEAFF. The CDR3 coding sequence is TGTGCCAGCATCCAAAATGAAGCTTTCTTT. The variable domain in full, completed from reference TRBV2 and TRBJ1-1, reads EPEVTQTPSHQVTQMGQEVILRCVPISNHLYFYWYRQILGQKVEFLVSFYNNEISEKSEIFDDQFSVERPDGSNFTLKIRSTKLEDSAMYFCASIQNEAFFGQGTRLTVV.